This T cell receptor (beta chain) was recovered during a study of CXCR3-negative and CXCR3-positive naive CD8 T cells. About this clonotype: Its antigen is undetermined.

Findings of the study overall: CXCR3-positive naive cells had TRB CDR3s that were more hydrophobic than CXCR3-negative naive cells had. Both naive subsets, CXCR3-negative and CXCR3-positive, displayed similar TRBV-TRBJ usage, unlike memory cells.

A CD45RO-CCR7+CD27+CD95- phenotype identified naive CD8+ T cells. Each TRB cDNA library was prepared by 5' RACE (with UMI labels). TCRdb re-called the 5' RACE reads and catalogs CDR3 proteins one per entry, DNA excluded. The sample table includes around 60,000 distinct CDR3 sequences. CDR3 length: 14 residues. The V gene's germline CDR1 is MDHEN and CDR2 SYDVKM. This receptor was identified in a human donor in good health. Some clones in this sample may be carry-over from other donors' samples. The chain links TRBV28 to TRBJ2-7; as DNA is missing, the TRBD1 call by TCRdb cannot be tested. The sample consisted of naive CXCR3+ CD8+ T cells from blood. Subset meaning: CD45RO-CCR7+CD27+CD95- naive CD8+ T cells expressing CXCR3 (TNR3+). The CDR3 sequence: CASQTGQGAYEQYF.